This T cell receptor beta chain appears in the sequencing data of a study of cytomegalovirus exposure and HLA in healthy donors. Broader study findings: Analyzed later, association rates of TCRs varied across HLA loci, with DRB1 most and HLA-C fewest. Association of a missense DCLRE1C variant with TCR beta V- and J-gene trimming was reported in a later analysis. Previous analysis showed most TCR beta V segments were productive about 87% or about 30% of the time.

It was with 60 Vbeta and 13 Jbeta primers that the PCR ran. Libraries were prepared by immunoSEQ multiplex PCR; TCRdb keeps only in-frame clonotypes and omits some of them. The sample lists roughly 150,000 clones, approximately 84% seen once, with 2% to 2.5% in the top ten. Remarks on this clone: Its antigen is still unknown.

Germline assignment: CDR1 KGHSH and CDR2 LQKENI. Trimming removed 0 bases at V and 2 bases at J, with 11 bases between. The CDR3 extends over 15 amino acids. The chain is built from TRBV18 and TRBJ2-7; D may be TRBD2 (6 bases). This receptor was taken from a woman younger than 30 in good health and CMV-seronegative. The specimen was PBMCs. CDR3 DNA sequence: TGTGCCAGCTCACCACCGATTCCGGGGGCCTACGAGCAGTACTTC. Its translation: CASSPPIPGAYEQYF.